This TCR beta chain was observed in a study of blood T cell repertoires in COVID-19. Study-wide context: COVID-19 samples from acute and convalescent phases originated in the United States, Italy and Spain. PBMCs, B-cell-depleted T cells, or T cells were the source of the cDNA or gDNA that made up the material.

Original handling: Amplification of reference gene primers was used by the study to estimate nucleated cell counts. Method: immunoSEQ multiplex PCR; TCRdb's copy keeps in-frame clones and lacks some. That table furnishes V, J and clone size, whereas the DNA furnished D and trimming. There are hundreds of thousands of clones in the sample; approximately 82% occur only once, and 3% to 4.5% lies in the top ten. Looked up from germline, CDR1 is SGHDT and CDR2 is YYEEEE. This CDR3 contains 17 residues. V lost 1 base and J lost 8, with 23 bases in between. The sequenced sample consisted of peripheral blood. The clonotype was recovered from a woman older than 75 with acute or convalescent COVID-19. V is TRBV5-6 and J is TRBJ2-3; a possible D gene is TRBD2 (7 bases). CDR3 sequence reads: CASSLRGALPEVRTQYF. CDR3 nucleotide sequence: TGTGCCAGCAGCTTGCGGGGGGCCCTCCCTGAGGTTCGTACGCAGTATTTT.